A single TCR beta chain is shown here with its context. Its antigen is unknown. No base qualities exist here, and no much larger clone lies one base off it. Instrument on record: Illumina HiSeq 1500. The raw public reads went through TCRdb reprocessing: fastp at Q25, MiXCR clone calling, in-frame beta chains kept. Every distinct CDR3 protein forms one entry, paired with its most common genes and DNA. This sample comprises roughly 760,000 distinct CDR3 sequences, roughly 36% of them detected only once. The ten biggest clones cover more than 2.5% of the sample. This sample is part of a study of T cell repertoires in cytomegalovirus infection (dated by TCRdb to between 2018 and 2020). With regard to the full study: The HLA type of each donor mattered for the analysis, because public TCR beta signatures pointed to carriage of CMV infection along with the matching HLA type.

On the study overall, not on this receptor specifically: In both this cohort and an independent cohort of 350 or so donors, the cumulative frequency of public TCR beta family members distinguished carriers of CMV infection plus the relevant HLA type. In the ex vivo response, HLA-C-restricted CMV-specific TCR beta clonotypes were dominant, and in two of eight donors the single most frequent clonotype came from this HLA-C-restricted group.

The sequenced sample was PBMCs. This TCR was recovered from a human donor in good health (CMV status not recorded). Some clones in this sample may be carry-over from other donors' samples.

The CDR3 is CASSLSPKGYEQYF. The nucleotides read TGTGCCAGCAGCTTAAGCCCGAAAGGGTACGAGCAGTACTTC. This receptor chain uses TRBV11-2 and TRBJ2-7; the D gene assignment is ambiguous. Reading from cysteine to phenylalanine, the CDR3 counts 14 amino acids. Just the 42-base CDR3 DNA is kept, in frame starting at base 1. Cut back by 2 bases and 4 bases, the V and J ends lie 12 bases apart. The germline V gene specifies SGHAT as CDR1 and FQNNGV as CDR2.